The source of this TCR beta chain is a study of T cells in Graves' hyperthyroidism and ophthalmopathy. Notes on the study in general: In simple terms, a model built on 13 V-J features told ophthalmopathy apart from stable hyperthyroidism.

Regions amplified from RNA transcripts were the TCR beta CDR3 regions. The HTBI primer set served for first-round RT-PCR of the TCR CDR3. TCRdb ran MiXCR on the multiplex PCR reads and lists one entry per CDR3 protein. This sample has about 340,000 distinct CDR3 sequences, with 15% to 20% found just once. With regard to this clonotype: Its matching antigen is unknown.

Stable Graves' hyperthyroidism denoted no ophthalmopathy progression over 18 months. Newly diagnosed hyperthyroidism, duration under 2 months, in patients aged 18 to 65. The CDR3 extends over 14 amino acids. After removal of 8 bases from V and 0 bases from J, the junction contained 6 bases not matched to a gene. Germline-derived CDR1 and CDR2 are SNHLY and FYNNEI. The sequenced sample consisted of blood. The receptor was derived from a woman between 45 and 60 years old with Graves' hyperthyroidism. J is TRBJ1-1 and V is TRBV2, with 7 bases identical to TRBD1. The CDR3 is CASDRDRMNTEAFF. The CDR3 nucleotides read TGTGCCAGCGACCGGGACAGAATGAACACTGAAGCTTTCTTT.